This TCR beta chain appears in the sequencing data of a study of Tregs in tolerant kidney transplant recipients. V shed 6 bases and J 4 bases; nucleotides not matched to a gene: 9. The CDR3 is 16 amino acids. Germline CDR1 is MNHNY and CDR2 is SVGAGI (reference sequence). The assay was immunoSEQ multiplex PCR, and TCRdb's table has in-frame clones only and misses some. This sample yields tens of thousands of clones, of which 84% are seen a single time; about 4.6% belongs to the top ten. This rearrangement joins TRBV6-6 to TRBJ1-1, with 12 nucleotides matching TRBD1. The sequence came from a human donor in good health. The specimen sequenced was CD4+ T cells from blood. The CDR3 bases are TGTGCCAGCAGAACCCGGGACAGGGGGCTTGTCACTGAAGCTTTCTTT. Translated: CASRTRDRGLVTEAFF.